This TCR beta chain was sequenced in a study of cytomegalovirus exposure and HLA in healthy donors. Looking at the study overall: A preliminary data release comprised around 90 million unique TCRs obtained from HLA-typed donors.

The PCR used 60 Vbeta and 13 Jbeta primers. TCRdb's table, derived via immunoSEQ multiplex PCR, lists solely in-frame clones and lacks some. Here the sample spans about 120,000 clones, over 6.5% being singletons. After removal of 5 bases from V and 8 bases from J, the junction contained 3 bases not matched to a gene. The germline V gene has CDR1 SSHAT and CDR2 FNYEAQ (reference sequence). CDR3 length: 13 amino acids. Sequencing was carried out using PBMCs. The chain has TRBV7-7 and TRBJ2-5, with TRBD1 matching 12 bases. The receptor was isolated from a woman aged 40 to 50 in good health and CMV-seropositive. Here the CDR3 reads CASSVGQGATQYF. The CDR3 bases are TGTGCCAGCAGCGTGGGACAGGGGGCTACCCAGTACTTC.